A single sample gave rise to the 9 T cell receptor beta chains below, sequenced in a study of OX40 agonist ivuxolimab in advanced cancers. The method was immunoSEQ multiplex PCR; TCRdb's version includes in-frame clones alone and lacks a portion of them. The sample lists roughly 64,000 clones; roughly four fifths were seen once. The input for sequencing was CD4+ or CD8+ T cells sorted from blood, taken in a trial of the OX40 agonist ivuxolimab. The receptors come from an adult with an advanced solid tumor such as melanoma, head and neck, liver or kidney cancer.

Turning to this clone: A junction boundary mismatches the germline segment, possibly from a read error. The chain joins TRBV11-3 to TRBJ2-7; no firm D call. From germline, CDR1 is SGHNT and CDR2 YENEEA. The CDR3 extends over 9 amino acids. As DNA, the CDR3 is TGTGCCAGCAGCTTAGATCCTGACTTC. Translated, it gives CASSLDPDF.

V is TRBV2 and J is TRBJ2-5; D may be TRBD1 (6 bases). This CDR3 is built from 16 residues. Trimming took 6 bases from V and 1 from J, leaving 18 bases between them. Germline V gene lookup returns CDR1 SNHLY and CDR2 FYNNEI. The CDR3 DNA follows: TGTGCCAGCAGACTAAATTCAGGGGCGGCCCAAGAGACCCAGTACTTC. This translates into CASRLNSGAAQETQYF.

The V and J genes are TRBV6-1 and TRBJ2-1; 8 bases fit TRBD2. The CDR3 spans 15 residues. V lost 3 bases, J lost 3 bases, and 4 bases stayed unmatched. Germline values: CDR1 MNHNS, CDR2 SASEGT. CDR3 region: CASSEKAGDYNEQFF. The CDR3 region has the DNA TGTGCCAGCAGTGAGAAAGCGGGAGACTACAATGAGCAGTTCTTC.

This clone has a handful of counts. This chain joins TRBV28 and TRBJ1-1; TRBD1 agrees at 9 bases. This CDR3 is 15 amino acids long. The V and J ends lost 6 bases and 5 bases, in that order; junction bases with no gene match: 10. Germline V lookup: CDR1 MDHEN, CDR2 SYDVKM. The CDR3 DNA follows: TGTGCCAGCAGCTCCTCGACAGGGGGGAGGACTGAAGCTTTCTTT. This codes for CASSSSTGGRTEAFF.

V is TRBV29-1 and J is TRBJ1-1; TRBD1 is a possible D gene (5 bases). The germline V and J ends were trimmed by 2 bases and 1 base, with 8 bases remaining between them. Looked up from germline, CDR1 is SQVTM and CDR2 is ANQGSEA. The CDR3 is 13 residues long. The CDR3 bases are TGCAGCGTTGAACTAGGACAGAACACTGAAGCTTTCTTT. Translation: CSVELGQNTEAFF.

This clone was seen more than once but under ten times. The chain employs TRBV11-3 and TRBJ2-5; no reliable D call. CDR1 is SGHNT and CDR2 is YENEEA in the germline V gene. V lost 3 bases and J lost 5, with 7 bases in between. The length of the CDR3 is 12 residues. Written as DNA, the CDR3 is TGTGCCAGCAGCTTTGGGGTTGAGACCCAGTACTTC. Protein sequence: CASSFGVETQYF.

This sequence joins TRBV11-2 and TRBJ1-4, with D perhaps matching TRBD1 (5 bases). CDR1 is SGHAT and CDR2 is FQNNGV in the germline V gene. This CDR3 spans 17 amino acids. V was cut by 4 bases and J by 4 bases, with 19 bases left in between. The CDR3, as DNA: TGTGCCAGCAGCTCAGACTCGGCAGGGTCGCTTAATGAAAAACTGTTTTTT. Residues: CASSSDSAGSLNEKLFF.

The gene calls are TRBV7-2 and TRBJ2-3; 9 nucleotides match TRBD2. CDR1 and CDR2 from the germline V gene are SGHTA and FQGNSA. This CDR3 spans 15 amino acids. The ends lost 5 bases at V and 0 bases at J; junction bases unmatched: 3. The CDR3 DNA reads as TGTGCCAGCAGCCCGGGACTAGCCAGCACAGATACGCAGTATTTT. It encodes CASSPGLASTDTQYF.

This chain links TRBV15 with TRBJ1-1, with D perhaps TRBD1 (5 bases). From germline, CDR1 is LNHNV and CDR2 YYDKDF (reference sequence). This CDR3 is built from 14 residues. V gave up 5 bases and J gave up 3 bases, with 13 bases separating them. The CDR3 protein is CATSPQGTYTEAFF. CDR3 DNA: TGTGCCACCAGCCCCCAAGGGACTTACACTGAAGCTTTCTTT.